This entry is about one T cell receptor (beta chain). What antigen it recognizes has not been identified. No base qualities exist here, and no much larger clone lies one base off it. This sample was included in a study of T cell responses to AZD1222 COVID-19 vaccine (dated by TCRdb to about 2021). Background on the whole study: AZD1222 recipients given second doses at about 4 weeks or at about 12 weeks were pooled, since spike-specific TCR depth and breadth were not found to differ between the two schedules. A total of 233 trial participants underwent TCR sequencing, of whom 207 had received two doses of AZD1222 and around 25 had received two doses of the MenACWY control vaccine. Trial participants were enrolled by age into 18-55, 56-69 and 70-plus year subgroups, with roughly 150, 30 and 60 TCR-sequenced participants respectively.

The CDR3 regions of human TCRbeta chains were analyzed by immunosequencing. As for how the authors treated the data: TCRs in the repertoires were matched against a reference library of SARS-CoV-2-specific TCRs that had been generated with the MIRA antigen-specificity platform. Breadth was defined as the fraction of unique TCRs that were SARS-CoV-2-associated, and depth was defined as the fraction of total T cells that were SARS-CoV-2-associated. Each spike-specific TCR was assigned to its reactive spike region and to a CD4 or CD8 class using the MIRA data. Log10-transformed breadth and depth values were compared by one-way ANOVA with Sidak's multiple comparisons tests. TCRdb stores this immuneACCESS table with in-frame sequences only. Part of the clones is absent; in the studies checked, under half of the shortfall reflects unresolved V genes, and no reason is known for the rest. The V and J calls and clone size were taken over from that table, and D and trimming were inferred from the DNA. Recorded for this sample are roughly 140,000 clones; around 91% of them occurred a single time. The ten largest account for about 5.3% of the sample.

The time point label for this specimen denotes: baseline before first vaccination. Vaccinee samples came from UK trials COV001 and COV002, including a single-blind randomized controlled phase 2/3 trial of AZD1222 (ChAdOx1 nCoV-19) in healthy adults. Trial participant PBMC samples were collected at day 0 and day 28 after the second dose for TCRbeta chain sequencing. Summary of the overall study and its limitations: Because no day 14 peak-response samples were available, repertoires were characterized only after the peak T cell response. The whole spike protein was spanned by vaccine-associated CD4 TCRs, and dominant responses were seen in regions 160-218 and 743-854. The 56-69-year group was small, and its depth increase did not reach significance, likely because of low power. Participants were mostly white British, with more females than males. The authors suggested clonal diversity may have been underestimated. Conclusions about previously exposed vaccinees are limited because only five to seven AZD1222 recipients were SARS-CoV-2 seropositive at baseline. Spike-specific TCR breadth and depth rose significantly after two AZD1222 doses compared with day 0 and with MenACWY recipients. Reportedly, almost half of the unique spike-specific TCRs recognized epitopes lying outside the regions that are mutated in the B.1.351 and B.1.1.7 variants.

Material: peripheral blood, obtained on day 0 of AZD1222 vaccination. The clonotype originates from an adult in good health.

The nucleotide sequence is given as TGCGCCAGCAGCTTACAAGAGGGGACTTACGAGCAGTACTTC. It translates to CASSLQEGTYEQYF. The chain joins TRBV5-1 to TRBJ2-7; TRBD2 is perhaps the D gene, given 6 matching bases. CDR1 and CDR2 were assigned from the germline V gene as SGHRS and YFSETQ. The CDR3 spans 14 residues, from the cysteine through the phenylalanine. The retained sequence is limited to the CDR3, 42 bases, with the frame set at the first base. The V and J ends are trimmed by 2 bases and 4 bases, leaving 13 bases between them. Joined to the reference TRBV5-1 and TRBJ2-7 proteins, this CDR3 gives the full variable domain: KAGVTQTPRYLIKTRGQQVTLSCSPISGHRSVSWYQQTPGQGLQFLFEYFSETQRNKGNFPGRFSGRQFSNSRSEMNVSTLELGDSALYLCASSLQEGTYEQYFGPGTRLTVT.